This paragraph reports one T cell receptor beta chain. Its matching antigen is unknown. These data originate in a study of cytomegalovirus exposure and HLA in healthy donors. Study overall: Earlier, approximately 190 million T cells were analyzed, and about 120 million unique TCR beta sequences were found among them.

The study's findings and limits: Presence/absence analyses treated sequencing depth as roughly uniform across donors.

The PCR used 60 Vbeta and 13 Jbeta primers. The assay was immunoSEQ multiplex PCR, and TCRdb's table has in-frame clones only and misses some. Seen here are about 80,000 clones, roughly 65% observed once, and the top ten hold approximately 4%. Sequencing used PBMCs. This receptor was taken from a male donor in good health and CMV-seropositive.

The CDR3 region is CASSRDRERYEQYF. The CDR3 DNA sequence: TGTGCCAGCAGTCGGGACAGGGAGAGATACGAGCAGTACTTC. This chain links TRBV6-1 with TRBJ2-5; TRBD1 aligns across 9 bases. The end of the DNA fits TRBJ2-7 better, so the J call may be wrong. Germline V CDR1 and CDR2: MNHNS, SASEGT. The CDR3 totals 14 residues.